The clone carrying this T cell receptor beta chain was counted at least ten times. The antigen is not known. The source of the sample is a study of CD8+CD57+ T cells in acquired aplastic anemia. Study-level results: Patients and controls were found to share twenty-nine CD8+ CDR3 sequences.

Germline-derived CDR1 and CDR2 are SGHDT and YYEEEE. V trimming: 3 bases; J trimming: 4 bases; junction bases outside the gene matches: 12. There are 17 residues in the CDR3. Both TCR beta VDJ combination and CDR3 sequence profiling were carried out. Genomic DNA was the template for this profiling. One entry per CDR3 protein, called by TCRdb with MiXCR from the reads. The sample contains some 180,000 distinct CDR3 sequences, less than 50% of which appear only once. Before being chosen for sequencing, patients had shown CD8+CD57+ cell expansion by flow cytometry. Patients had undergone no therapy by the time their blood was sampled.

The sample taken for sequencing was sorted CD4+, CD8+, or CD8+CD57+ T cells (not recorded which) from PBMCs. The V gene is TRBV5-6, the J gene TRBJ1-2; 10 positions match TRBD1. This sequence originates from a human donor with aplastic anemia. CDR3 DNA: TGTGCCAGCAGCTCACTGGGCGGGACAGGGGAGTTCTATGGCTACACCTTC. It translates to CASSSLGGTGEFYGYTF.